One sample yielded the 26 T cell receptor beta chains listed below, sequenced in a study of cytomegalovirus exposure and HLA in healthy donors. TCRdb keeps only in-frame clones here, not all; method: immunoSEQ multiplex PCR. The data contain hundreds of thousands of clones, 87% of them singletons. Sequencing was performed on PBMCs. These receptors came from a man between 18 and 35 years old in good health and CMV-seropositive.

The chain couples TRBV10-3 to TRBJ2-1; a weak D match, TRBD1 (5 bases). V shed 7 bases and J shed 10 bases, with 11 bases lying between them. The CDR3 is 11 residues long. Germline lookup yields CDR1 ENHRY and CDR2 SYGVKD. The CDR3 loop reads CAITDSGEQFF. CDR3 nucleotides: TGTGCCATCACTGACAGTGGAGAGCAGTTCTTC.

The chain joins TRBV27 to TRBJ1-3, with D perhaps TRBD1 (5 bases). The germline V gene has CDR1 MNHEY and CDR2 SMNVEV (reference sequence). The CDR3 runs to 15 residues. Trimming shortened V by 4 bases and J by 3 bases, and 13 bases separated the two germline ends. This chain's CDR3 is CASSYQGGNGNTIYF. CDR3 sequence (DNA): TGTGCCAGCAGTTACCAGGGAGGTAATGGAAACACCATATATTTT.

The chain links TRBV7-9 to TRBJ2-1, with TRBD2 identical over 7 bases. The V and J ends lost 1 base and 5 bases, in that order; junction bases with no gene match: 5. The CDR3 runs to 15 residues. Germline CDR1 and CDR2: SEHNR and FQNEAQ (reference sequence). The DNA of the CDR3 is TGTGCCAGCAGCTTAGAACTAGCGATAAACAATGAGCAGTTCTTC. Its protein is CASSLELAINNEQFF.

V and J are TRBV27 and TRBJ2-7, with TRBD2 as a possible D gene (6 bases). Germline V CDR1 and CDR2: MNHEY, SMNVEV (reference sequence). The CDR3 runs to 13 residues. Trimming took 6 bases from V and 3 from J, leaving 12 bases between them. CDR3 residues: CASRQGTFYEQYF. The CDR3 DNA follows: TGTGCCAGCAGACAAGGGACTTTCTACGAGCAGTACTTC.

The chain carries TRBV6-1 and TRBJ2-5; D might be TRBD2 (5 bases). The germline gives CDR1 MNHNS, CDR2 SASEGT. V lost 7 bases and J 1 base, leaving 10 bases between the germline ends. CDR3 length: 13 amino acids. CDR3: CASKDFFQETQYF. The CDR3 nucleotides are TGTGCCAGCAAGGACTTCTTCCAAGAGACCCAGTACTTC.

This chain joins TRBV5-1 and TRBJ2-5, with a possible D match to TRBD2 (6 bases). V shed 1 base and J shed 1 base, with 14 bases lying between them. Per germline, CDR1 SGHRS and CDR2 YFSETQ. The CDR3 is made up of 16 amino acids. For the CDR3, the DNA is TGCGCCAGCAGCTTGAACTGGGCTAGCGCCCAAGAGACCCAGTACTTC. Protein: CASSLNWASAQETQYF.

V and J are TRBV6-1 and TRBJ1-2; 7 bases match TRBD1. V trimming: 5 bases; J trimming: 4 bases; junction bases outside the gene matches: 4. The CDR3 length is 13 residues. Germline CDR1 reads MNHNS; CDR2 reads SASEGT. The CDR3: CASSLTGLYGYTF. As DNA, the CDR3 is TGTGCCAGCAGTTTGACAGGGCTCTATGGCTACACCTTC.

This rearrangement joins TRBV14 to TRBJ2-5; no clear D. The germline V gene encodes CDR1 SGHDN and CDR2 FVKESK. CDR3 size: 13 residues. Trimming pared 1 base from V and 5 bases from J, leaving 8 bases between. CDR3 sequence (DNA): TGTGCCAGCAGCCAAGTGGCACAGGAGACCCAGTACTTC. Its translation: CASSQVAQETQYF.

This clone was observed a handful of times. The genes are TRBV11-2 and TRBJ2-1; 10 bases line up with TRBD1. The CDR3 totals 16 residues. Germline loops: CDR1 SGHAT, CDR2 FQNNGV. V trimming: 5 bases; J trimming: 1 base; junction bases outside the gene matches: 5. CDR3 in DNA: TGTGCCAGCAGCCCTCCGGGACAGGGGTCCTACAATGAGCAGTTCTTC. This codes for CASSPPGQGSYNEQFF.

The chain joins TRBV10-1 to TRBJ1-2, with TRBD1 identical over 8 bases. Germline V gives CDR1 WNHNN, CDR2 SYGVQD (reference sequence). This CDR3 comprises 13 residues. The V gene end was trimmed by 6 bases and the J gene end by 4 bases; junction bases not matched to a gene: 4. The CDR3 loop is CASSRDRSYGYTF. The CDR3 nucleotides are TGCGCCAGCAGCCGGGACAGGAGCTATGGCTACACCTTC.

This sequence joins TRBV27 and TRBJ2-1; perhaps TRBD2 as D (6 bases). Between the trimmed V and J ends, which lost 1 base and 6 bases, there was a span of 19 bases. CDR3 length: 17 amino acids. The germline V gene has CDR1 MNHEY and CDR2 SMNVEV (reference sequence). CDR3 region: CASSLFYGGGGSNEQFF. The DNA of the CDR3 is TGTGCCAGCAGTTTATTCTATGGGGGAGGTGGATCCAATGAGCAGTTCTTC.

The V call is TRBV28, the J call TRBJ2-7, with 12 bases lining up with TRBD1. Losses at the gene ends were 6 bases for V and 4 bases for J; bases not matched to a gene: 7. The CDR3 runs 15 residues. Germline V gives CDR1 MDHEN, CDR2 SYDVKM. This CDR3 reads CASSPRGQGAYEQYF. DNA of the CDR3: TGTGCCAGCAGCCCCAGGGGACAGGGGGCGTACGAGCAGTACTTC.

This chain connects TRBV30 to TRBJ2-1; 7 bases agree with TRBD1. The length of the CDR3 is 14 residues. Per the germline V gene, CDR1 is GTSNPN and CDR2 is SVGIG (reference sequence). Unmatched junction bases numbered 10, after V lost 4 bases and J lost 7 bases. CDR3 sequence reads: CAWNQGQWGNEQFF. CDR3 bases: TGTGCCTGGAACCAGGGACAGTGGGGAAATGAGCAGTTCTTC.

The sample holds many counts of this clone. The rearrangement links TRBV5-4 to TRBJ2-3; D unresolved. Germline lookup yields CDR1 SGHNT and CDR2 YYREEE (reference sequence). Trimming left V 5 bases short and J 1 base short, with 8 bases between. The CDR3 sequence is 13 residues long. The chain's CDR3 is CASSPDGTDTQYF. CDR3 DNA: TGTGCCAGCAGTCCGGATGGCACAGATACGCAGTATTTT. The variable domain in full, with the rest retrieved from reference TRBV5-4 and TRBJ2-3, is ETGVTQSPTHLIKTRGQQVTLRCSSQSGHNTVSWYQQALGQGPQFIFQYYREEENGRGNFPPRFSGLQFPNYSSELNVNALELDDSALYLCASSPDGTDTQYFGPGTRLTVL.

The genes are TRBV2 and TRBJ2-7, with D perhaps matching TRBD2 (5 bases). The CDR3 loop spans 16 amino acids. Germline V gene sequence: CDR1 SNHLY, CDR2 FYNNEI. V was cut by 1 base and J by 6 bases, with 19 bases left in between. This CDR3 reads CASSEVGGLAGFEQYF. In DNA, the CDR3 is TGTGCCAGCAGTGAAGTCGGTGGACTGGCCGGGTTCGAGCAGTACTTC.

The CDR3 here is CASSRGQNTGELFF. The DNA for the CDR3 is TGTGCCAGCAGTCGCGGACAGAACACCGGGGAGCTGTTTTTT. The chain uses TRBV5-6 and TRBJ2-2; D is possibly TRBD1 (5 bases). The CDR3 loop spans 14 amino acids. CDR1 and CDR2 from the germline V gene are SGHDT and YYEEEE. The germline V and J ends were trimmed by 5 bases and 1 base, with 9 bases remaining between them.

CDR3: CASSSGGGGYEKLFF. The CDR3 nucleotides are TGCGCCAGCAGCTCAGGGGGCGGTGGATATGAAAAACTGTTTTTT. The V and J genes are TRBV5-1 and TRBJ1-4; 8 bases are shared with TRBD1. Trimming cost V 3 bases and J 6 bases; bases outside gene matches: 7. This CDR3 region has 15 residues. Germline V gives CDR1 SGHRS, CDR2 YFSETQ.

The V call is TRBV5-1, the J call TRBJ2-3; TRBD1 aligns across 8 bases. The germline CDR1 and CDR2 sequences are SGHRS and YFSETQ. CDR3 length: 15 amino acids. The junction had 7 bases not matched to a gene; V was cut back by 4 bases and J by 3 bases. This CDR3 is CASSLDRVGTDTQYF. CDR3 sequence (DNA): TGCGCCAGCAGCCTGGACAGGGTTGGGACAGATACGCAGTATTTT.

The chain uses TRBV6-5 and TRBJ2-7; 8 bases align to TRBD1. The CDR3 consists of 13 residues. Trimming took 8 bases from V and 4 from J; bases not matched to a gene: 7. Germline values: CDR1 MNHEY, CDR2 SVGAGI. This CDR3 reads CASAPRGPYEQYF. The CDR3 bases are TGTGCCAGCGCTCCCAGGGGGCCGTACGAGCAGTACTTC.

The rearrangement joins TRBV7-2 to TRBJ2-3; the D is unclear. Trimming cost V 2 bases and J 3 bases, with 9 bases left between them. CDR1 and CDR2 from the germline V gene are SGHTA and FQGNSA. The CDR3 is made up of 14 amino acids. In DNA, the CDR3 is TGTGCCAGCAGCTTAATGTGGCAGACAGATACGCAGTATTTT. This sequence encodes CASSLMWQTDTQYF.

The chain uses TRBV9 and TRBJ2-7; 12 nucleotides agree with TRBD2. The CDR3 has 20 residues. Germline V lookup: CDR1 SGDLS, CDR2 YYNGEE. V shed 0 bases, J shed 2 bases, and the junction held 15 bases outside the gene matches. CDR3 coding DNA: TGTGCCAGCAGCGTAGGCCACCGGGACAGAGGGACTAGCGGGCCCTACGAGCAGTACTTC. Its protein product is CASSVGHRDRGTSGPYEQYF.

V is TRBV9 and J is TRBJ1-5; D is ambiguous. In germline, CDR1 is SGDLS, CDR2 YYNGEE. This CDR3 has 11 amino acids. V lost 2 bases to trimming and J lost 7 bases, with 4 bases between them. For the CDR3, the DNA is TGTGCCAGCAGCGTTAGACAGCCCCAGCATTTT. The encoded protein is CASSVRQPQHF.

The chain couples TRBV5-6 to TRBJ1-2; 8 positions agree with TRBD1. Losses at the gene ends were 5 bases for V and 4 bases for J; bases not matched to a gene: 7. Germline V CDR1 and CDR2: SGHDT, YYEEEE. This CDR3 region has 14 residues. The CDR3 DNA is TGTGCCAGCAGGGTACAGGGGGTTGGCTATGGCTACACCTTC. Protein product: CASRVQGVGYGYTF.

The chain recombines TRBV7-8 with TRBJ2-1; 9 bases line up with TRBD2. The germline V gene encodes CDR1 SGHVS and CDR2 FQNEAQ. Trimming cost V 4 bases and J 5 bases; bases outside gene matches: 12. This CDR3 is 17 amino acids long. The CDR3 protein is CASSSSMVAGVNNEQFF. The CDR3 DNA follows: TGTGCCAGCAGCTCGTCAATGGTAGCGGGAGTTAACAATGAGCAGTTCTTC. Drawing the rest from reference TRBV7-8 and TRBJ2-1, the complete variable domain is GAGVSQSPRYKVAKRGQDVALRCDPISGHVSLFWYQQALGQGPEFLTYFQNEAQLDKSGLPSDRFFAERPEGSVSTLKIQRTQQEDSAVYLCASSSSMVAGVNNEQFFGPGTRLTVL.

CDR3 amino acids: CASSRGTGTFQETQYF. For the CDR3, the DNA is TGTGCCAGCAGCCGAGGGACAGGGACCTTCCAAGAGACCCAGTACTTC. V gene TRBV5-6 combines with J gene TRBJ2-5; 9 positions agree with TRBD1. The CDR3 loop spans 16 amino acids. Germline CDR1 reads SGHDT; CDR2 reads YYEEEE. J lost 1 base, V lost 4 bases, and 8 bases had no gene match.

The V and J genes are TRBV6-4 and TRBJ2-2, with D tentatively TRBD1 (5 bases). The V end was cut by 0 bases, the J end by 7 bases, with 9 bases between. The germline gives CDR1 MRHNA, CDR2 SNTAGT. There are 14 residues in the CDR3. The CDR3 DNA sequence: TGTGCCAGCAGTGACTCAGGGGATAACGGGGAGCTGTTTTTT. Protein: CASSDSGDNGELFF.